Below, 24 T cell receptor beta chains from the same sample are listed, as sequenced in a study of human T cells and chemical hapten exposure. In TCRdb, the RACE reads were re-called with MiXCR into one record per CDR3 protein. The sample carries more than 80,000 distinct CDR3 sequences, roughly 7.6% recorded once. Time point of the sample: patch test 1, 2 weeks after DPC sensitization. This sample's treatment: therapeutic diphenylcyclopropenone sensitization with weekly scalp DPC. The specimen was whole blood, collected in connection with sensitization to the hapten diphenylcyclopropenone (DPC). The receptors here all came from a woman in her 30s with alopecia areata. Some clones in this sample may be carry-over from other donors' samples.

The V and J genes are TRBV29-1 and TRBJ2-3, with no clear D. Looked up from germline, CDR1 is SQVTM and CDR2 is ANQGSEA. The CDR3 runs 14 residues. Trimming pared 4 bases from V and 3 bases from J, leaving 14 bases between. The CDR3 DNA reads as TGCAGCGTTGTTAGGGCATTGATAACAGATACGCAGTATTTT. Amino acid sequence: CSVVRALITDTQYF.

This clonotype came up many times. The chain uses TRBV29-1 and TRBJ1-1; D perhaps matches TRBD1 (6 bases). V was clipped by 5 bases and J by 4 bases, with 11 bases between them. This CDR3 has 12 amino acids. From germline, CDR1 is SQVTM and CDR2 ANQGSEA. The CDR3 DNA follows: TGCAGCGTTCAGGGGTGGGTCACTGAAGCTTTCTTT. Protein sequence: CSVQGWVTEAFF.

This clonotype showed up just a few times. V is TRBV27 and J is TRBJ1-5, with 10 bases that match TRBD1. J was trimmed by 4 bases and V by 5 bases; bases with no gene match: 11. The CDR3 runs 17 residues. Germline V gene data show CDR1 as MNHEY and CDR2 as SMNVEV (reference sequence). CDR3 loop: CASSPTPGTGANQPQHF. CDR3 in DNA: TGTGCCAGCAGTCCTACACCCGGGACAGGGGCTAATCAGCCCCAGCATTTT.

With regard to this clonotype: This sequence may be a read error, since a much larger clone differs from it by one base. This chain's CDR3 is CATSQGRTSGVTDTQYF. The DNA of the CDR3 is TGTGCCACCAGCCAAGGGCGGACTAGCGGGGTTACAGATACGCAGTATTTT. The V call is TRBV4-2, the J call TRBJ2-3; TRBD2 agrees at 12 bases. CDR1 and CDR2 from the germline V gene are LGHNA and YNFKEQ. This CDR3 comprises 17 residues.

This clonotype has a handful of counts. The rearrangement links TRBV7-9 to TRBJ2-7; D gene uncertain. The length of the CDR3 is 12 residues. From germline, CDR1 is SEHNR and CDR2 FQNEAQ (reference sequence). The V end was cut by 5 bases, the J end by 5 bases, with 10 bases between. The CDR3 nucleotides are TGTGCCAGCAGCCAAACCCAAAACGAGCAGTACTTC. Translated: CASSQTQNEQYF.

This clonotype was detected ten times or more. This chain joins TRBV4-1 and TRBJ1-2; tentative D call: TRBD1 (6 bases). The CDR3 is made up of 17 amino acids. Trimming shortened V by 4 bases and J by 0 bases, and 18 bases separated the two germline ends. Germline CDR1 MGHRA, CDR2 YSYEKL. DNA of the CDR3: TGCGCCAGCAGCCCCCTTTCTTTACAGGGAACTAACTATGGCTACACCTTC. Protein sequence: CASSPLSLQGTNYGYTF.

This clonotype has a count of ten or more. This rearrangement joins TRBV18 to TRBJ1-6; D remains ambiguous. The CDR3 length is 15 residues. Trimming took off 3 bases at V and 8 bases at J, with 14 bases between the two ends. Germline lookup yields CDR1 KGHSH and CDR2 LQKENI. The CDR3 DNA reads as TGTGCCAGCTCACCCGACACAGAAGATTATTCACCCCTCCACTTT. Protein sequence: CASSPDTEDYSPLHF.

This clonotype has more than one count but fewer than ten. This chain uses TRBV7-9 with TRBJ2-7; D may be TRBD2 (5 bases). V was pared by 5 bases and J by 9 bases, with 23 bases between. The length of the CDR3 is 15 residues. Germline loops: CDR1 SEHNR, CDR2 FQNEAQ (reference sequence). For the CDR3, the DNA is TGTGCCAGCAGCATGATGACTACGAGTCCGTCGGGGCAGTACTTC. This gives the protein CASSMMTTSPSGQYF.

The CDR3 loop reads CSASSQGAWRGPEAFF. The CDR3 DNA is TGCAGTGCTAGTTCCCAGGGGGCATGGAGGGGCCCTGAAGCTTTCTTT. The chain employs TRBV20-1 and TRBJ1-1; 8 nucleotides line up with TRBD1. V dropped 3 bases and J dropped 6; count of bases not matched to a gene: 15. Per germline, CDR1 DFQATT and CDR2 SNEGSKA (reference sequence). The CDR3 sequence is 16 residues long.

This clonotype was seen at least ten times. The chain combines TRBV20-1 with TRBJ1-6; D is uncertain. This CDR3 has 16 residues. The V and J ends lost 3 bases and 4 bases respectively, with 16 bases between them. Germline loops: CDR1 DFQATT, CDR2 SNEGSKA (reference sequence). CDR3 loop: CSASLQSQLYNSPLHF. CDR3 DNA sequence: TGCAGTGCTAGTTTACAGAGCCAACTTTATAATTCACCCCTCCACTTT.

The chain's CDR3 is CASSFGGLAESYEQYF. The DNA of the CDR3 is TGTGCCAGCAGTTTTGGGGGACTAGCGGAATCCTACGAGCAGTACTTC. V usage is TRBV12-3 or TRBV12-4 and J usage is TRBJ2-7; 11 bases align to TRBD2. There are 16 residues in the CDR3. J lost 1 base, V lost 3 bases, and 5 bases had no gene match.

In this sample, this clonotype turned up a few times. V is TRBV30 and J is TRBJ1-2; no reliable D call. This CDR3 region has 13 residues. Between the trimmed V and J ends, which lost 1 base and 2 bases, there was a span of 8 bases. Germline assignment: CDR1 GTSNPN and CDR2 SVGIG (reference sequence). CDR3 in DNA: TGTGCCTGGAGTGAACGGGAGAACTATGGCTACACCTTC. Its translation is CAWSERENYGYTF.

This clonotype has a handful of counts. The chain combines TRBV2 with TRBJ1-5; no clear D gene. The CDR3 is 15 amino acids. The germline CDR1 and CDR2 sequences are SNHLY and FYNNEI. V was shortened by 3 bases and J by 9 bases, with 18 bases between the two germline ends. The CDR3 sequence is CASSDGQTGIWPQHF. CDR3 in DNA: TGTGCCAGCAGTGATGGGCAGACGGGAATTTGGCCCCAGCATTTT. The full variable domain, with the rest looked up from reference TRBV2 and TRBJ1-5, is EPEVTQTPSHQVTQMGQEVILRCVPISNHLYFYWYRQILGQKVEFLVSFYNNEISEKSEIFDDQFSVERPDGSNFTLKIRSTKLEDSAMYFCASSDGQTGIWPQHFGDGTRLSIL.

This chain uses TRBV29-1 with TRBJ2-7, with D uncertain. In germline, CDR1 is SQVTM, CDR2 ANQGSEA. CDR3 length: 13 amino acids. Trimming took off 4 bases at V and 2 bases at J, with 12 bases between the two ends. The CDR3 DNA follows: TGCAGCGTTGCCCGTAGTCAACCCTACGAGCAGTACTTC. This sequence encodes CSVARSQPYEQYF.

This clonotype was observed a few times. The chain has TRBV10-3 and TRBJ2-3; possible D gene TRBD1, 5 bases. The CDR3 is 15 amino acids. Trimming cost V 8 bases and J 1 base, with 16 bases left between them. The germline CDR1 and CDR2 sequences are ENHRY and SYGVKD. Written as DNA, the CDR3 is TGTGCCATCGGGGAAAGCTTCAGGGGCACAGATACGCAGTATTTT. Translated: CAIGESFRGTDTQYF.

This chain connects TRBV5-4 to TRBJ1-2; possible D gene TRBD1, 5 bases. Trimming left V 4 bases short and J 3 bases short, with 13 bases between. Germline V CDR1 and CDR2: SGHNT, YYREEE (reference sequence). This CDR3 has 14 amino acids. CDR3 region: CASSSGGRHYGYTF. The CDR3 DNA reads TGTGCCAGCAGCAGCGGGGGACGGCACTATGGCTACACCTTC.

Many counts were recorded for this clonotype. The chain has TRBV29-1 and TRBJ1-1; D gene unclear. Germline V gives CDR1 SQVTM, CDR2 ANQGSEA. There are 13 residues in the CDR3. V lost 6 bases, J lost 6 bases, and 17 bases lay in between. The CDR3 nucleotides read TGCAGCGTGGTGGCGGGGATTGCCCCTGAAGCTTTCTTT. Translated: CSVVAGIAPEAFF.

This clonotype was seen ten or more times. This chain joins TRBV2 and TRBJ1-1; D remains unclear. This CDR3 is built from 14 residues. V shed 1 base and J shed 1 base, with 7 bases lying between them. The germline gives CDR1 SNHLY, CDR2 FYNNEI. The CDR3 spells CASSEEAKNTEAFF. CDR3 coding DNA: TGTGCCAGCAGTGAAGAGGCAAAGAACACTGAAGCTTTCTTT.

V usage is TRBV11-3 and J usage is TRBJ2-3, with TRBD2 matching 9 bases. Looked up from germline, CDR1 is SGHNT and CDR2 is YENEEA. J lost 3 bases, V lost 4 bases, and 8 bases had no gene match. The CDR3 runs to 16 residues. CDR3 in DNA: TGTGCCAGCAGCTCTCTAGCGGGGTCAAGGACAGATACGCAGTATTTT. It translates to CASSSLAGSRTDTQYF. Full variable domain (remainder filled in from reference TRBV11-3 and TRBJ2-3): EAGVVQSPRYKIIEKKQPVAFWCNPISGHNTLYWYLQNLGQGPELLIRYENEEAVDDSQLPKDRFSAERLKGVDSTLKIQPAELGDSAVYLCASSSLAGSRTDTQYFGPGTRLTVL.

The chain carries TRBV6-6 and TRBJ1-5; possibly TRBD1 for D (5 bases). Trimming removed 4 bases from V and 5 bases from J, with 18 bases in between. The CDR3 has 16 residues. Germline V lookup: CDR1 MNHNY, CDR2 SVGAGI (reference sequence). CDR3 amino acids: CASSSPGRGSDQPQHF. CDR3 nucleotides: TGTGCCAGCAGTTCCCCGGGAAGGGGAAGCGATCAGCCCCAGCATTTT.

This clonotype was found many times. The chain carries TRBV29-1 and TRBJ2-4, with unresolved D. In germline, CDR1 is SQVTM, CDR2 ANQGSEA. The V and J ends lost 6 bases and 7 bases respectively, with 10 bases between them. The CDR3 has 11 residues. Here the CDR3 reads CSVDSNNIQYF. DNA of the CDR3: TGCAGCGTAGATTCTAATAACATTCAGTACTTC.

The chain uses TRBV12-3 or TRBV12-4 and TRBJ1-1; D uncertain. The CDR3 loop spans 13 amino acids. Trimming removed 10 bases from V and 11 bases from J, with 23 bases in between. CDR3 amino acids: CAIGDPSGRGAFF. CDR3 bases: TGTGCCATCGGAGACCCTAGCGGTCGTGGGGCTTTCTTT.

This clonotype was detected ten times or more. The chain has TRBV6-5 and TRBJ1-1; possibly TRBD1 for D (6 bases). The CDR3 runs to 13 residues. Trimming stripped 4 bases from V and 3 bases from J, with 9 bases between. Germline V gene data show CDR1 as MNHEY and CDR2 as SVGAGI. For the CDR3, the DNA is TGTGCCAGCAGTTGGGGGCAGGACACTGAAGCTTTCTTT. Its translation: CASSWGQDTEAFF.

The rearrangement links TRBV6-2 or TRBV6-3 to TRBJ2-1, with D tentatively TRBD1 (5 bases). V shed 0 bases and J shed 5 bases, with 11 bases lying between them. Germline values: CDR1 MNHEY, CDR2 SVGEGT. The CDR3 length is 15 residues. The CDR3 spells CASSYSIGHDNEQFF. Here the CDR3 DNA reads TGTGCCAGCAGTTACTCGATTGGACATGACAATGAGCAGTTCTTC.